Reported below is one T cell receptor beta chain. The antigen is not known. J was trimmed by 5 bases and V by 8 bases; bases with no gene match: 3. Germline CDR1 is SQVTM and CDR2 is ANQGSEA. The CDR3 consists of 10 residues. The data were taken from a study of T cell responses to AZD1222 COVID-19 vaccine. In the study overall: Second-dose schedules of about 4 or about 12 weeks were combined. Broader study findings: Nearly half of spike-specific TCRs reportedly go after variant regions that carry no mutations.

TCRdb's copy holds only in-frame clones and misses some; the assay was immunoSEQ multiplex PCR. Here the sample spans around 110,000 clones, about 90% being singletons. This TCR derives from an adult in good health. The material was peripheral blood, obtained on day 0 of AZD1222 vaccination. The chain carries TRBV29-1 and TRBJ2-7; the match to TRBD2 covers 7 bases. CDR3 residues: CSILADEQYF. CDR3 nucleotide sequence: TGCAGCATTCTAGCGGACGAGCAGTACTTC.